The 5 T cell receptor beta chains below were found in one sample sequenced in a study of blood T cell repertoires in COVID-19. Measured with immunoSEQ multiplex PCR; TCRdb has only the in-frame clones, and not every one. The table lists around 190,000 clones, 70% to 90% of them singletons. Sequences were obtained from peripheral blood. The receptors were gathered from a human donor in a cohort sampled during active COVID-19.

The chain carries TRBV9 and TRBJ2-7; 12 bases align to TRBD2. The CDR3 has 15 residues. CDR1 SGDLS and CDR2 YYNGEE come from the germline V gene. Losses at the gene ends were 1 base for V and 2 bases for J; bases not matched to a gene: 1. The CDR3 loop reads CASSVRLAGAYEQYF. The CDR3 DNA follows: TGTGCCAGCAGCGTAAGACTAGCGGGAGCCTACGAGCAGTACTTC.

The chain uses TRBV3-1 (or the pseudogene TRBV3-2) and TRBJ2-4; D possibly corresponds to TRBD1 (6 bases). The CDR3 is 15 amino acids. V lost 5 bases, J lost 2 bases, and 13 bases lay in between. Germline V gene lookup returns CDR1 LGHDT and CDR2 YNNKEL (reference sequence). The CDR3: CASSFGQKTKNIQYF. CDR3 nucleotides: TGTGCCAGCAGCTTCGGACAGAAGACCAAAAACATTCAGTACTTC.

This clone came up once. This chain connects TRBV27 to TRBJ2-4, with D perhaps matching TRBD2 (6 bases). CDR3 length equals 14 residues. CDR1 and CDR2 from the germline V gene are MNHEY and SMNVEV (reference sequence). The V gene lost 6 bases and the J gene lost 8 bases, with 17 bases spanning the gap. DNA for the CDR3: TGTGCCAGCAGGTCGGCGGGGCAGGAGGACATTCAGTACTTC. Its protein is CASRSAGQEDIQYF.

The chain recombines TRBV27 with TRBJ2-1; 11 bases map to TRBD2. V shed 5 bases and J 7 bases; nucleotides not matched to a gene: 4. Germline V CDR1 and CDR2: MNHEY, SMNVEV (reference sequence). The length of the CDR3 is 14 residues. CDR3 coding DNA: TGTGCCAGCAGTCCTAGCGGGAGGTTGAATGAGCAGTTCTTC. Its protein is CASSPSGRLNEQFF.

The CDR3 region has the DNA TGTGCCTGGAGTGAATGGGCGCATGAGCAGTTCTTC. Translated: CAWSEWAHEQFF. V usage is TRBV30 and J usage is TRBJ2-1; no firm D call. Trimming stripped 1 base from V and 8 bases from J, with 9 bases between. The CDR3 length is 12 residues. The V gene's germline CDR1 is GTSNPN and CDR2 SVGIG (reference sequence).